This TCR beta chain was profiled in a study of CD8+ T cells in alopecia areata. Study observations and caveats: Alopecia totalis/universalis scalp especially showed more expanded CD8+ clones than normal scalp.

Markers used for sorting pooled cutaneous lymph node cells were CD4, CD8alpha, NKG2D, NKG2ACE and others. The V end lost 5 bases, the J end lost 2 bases, and 7 bases lay between the germline ends. The CDR3 has 13 residues. The V gene's germline CDR1 is FNHDT and CDR2 SITEND (reference sequence). This clone was seen repeatedly, ten times or more. Its antigen is undetermined. Gene names follow the mouse nomenclature. The CDR3 end is not reached by the read, which stops 4 residues before it; the germline J gene fills it in. Other DNA variants within this sample encode the same CDR3. RNA extraction was followed by reverse transcription into cDNA, which acted as the sequencing template. Profiled with immunoSEQ multiplex PCR; TCRdb holds only in-frame clones, not every one. This sample has around 300,000 clones, each found more than once.

J is TRBJ2-2 and V is TRBV19, with D possibly TRBD1 on 5 matching bases. The receptor's source is a C3H/HeJ mouse with alopecia areata. These mice share the MHC haplotype H2-k. Material: CD4+ T cells sorted from a lymph node. CDR3 DNA (partial): TGTGCCAGCAGAGCAGGGAACACCGGG. Residues: CASRAGNTG. The entire CDR3 protein is CASRAGNTGQLYF.